This TCR beta chain is from a study of control samples from healthy donors and cancer patients. Using immunoSEQ multiplex PCR, the repertoire was profiled, and TCRdb retains in-frame clones only, with some absent. The sample lists about 59,000 clones, roughly 90% occurring once. This CDR3 has 11 residues. Germline CDR1 reads MNHNS; CDR2 reads SASEGT. The V and J ends lost 1 base and 5 bases respectively, with 2 bases between them. The chain is built from TRBV6-1 and TRBJ1-1; D call uncertain. This clonotype originated in a man in his forties with colorectal cancer. The specimen was PBMCs. As DNA, the CDR3 is TGTGCCAGCAGTGAAGAAACTGAAGCTTTCTTT. Its protein product is CASSEETEAFF.